The rows below give T cell receptor beta chains drawn from one sample of a study of T-cell reconstitution after alpha-beta-depleted transplantation in children. TCRdb analysed the PCR reads with MiXCR anew, one entry per CDR3 protein. Of 380,000 or so distinct CDR3 sequences in the sample, less than 15% were seen once. Material: PBMCs, obtained from the stem cell graft. These receptors came from a human donor who donated a stem cell graft to a child with Fanconi anemia. CDR3s include the opening cysteine and the closing phenylalanine or tryptophan. Some rows mark clone size as missing; the rest say once, few, many or name a class of expanded clone.

V	J	size	CDR3
TRBV10-1	TRBJ2-6	-	CARGPYRSGANVLTF
TRBV25-1	TRBJ2-1	-	CASSVPSREQFF
TRBV7-9	TRBJ2-1	many	CASSLDSVEDEQFF
TRBV12-3/TRBV12-4	TRBJ1-3	many	CASTVAAGNTIYF
TRBV7-6	TRBJ2-2	few	CASSLVARGGPNTGELFF
TRBV5-1	TRBJ2-1	few	CASSLVPSGGAYNEQFF
TRBV28	TRBJ1-2	-	CASSSPSSFGYTF
TRBV6-5	TRBJ2-1	many	CASRQGTYNEQFF
TRBV5-1	TRBJ2-5	-	CASSSGQGAETQYF
TRBV7-6	TRBJ1-1	few	CASSLFPGPHEAFF
TRBV12-3/TRBV12-4	TRBJ2-1	few	CASSLGGLHEQFF
TRBV6-2/TRBV6-3	TRBJ1-1	-	CASTSRSRGEGRGTEAFF
TRBV12-3/TRBV12-4	TRBJ1-2	-	CASSRTDLYGYTF
TRBV28	TRBJ1-1	many	CASRGRPEAFF
TRBV10-3	TRBJ2-5	-	CAISERGGEETQYF
TRBV9	TRBJ2-1	many	CASSVGGTPGPRNNEQFF
TRBV4-1	TRBJ2-1	many	CASSRNPTSGSYNEQFF
TRBV7-7	TRBJ2-1	few	CASSLVLGPYNEQFF
TRBV20-1	TRBJ1-6	-	CSAREGVTLHF
TRBV29-1	TRBJ2-1	few	CSVRLAGSYNEQFF
TRBV5-6	TRBJ1-2	few	CASSPLEAGGYGYTF
TRBV6-5	TRBJ1-5	-	CASSYSGEHQPQHF
TRBV12-3/TRBV12-4	TRBJ1-5	-	CASSLGADNQPQHF
TRBV20-1	TRBJ1-3	-	CSARVPQRGNTIYF
TRBV6-2/TRBV6-3	TRBJ1-2	-	CASRKDLSRGYTF
TRBV11-2	TRBJ2-2	few	CASSLMKARPAGELFF
TRBV11-2	TRBJ1-3	few	CASSLEGDSGNTIYF
TRBV7-9	TRBJ1-2	few	CASSLISGFGYTF
TRBV30	TRBJ1-2	few	CAWSVDSNYGYTF
TRBV20-1	TRBJ2-7	-	CSAKGQGQVKQYF
TRBV5-1	TRBJ2-7	-	CASSMTADTYEQYF
TRBV27	TRBJ1-5	-	CASSTSLQPQHF
TRBV11-1	TRBJ2-1	few	CASSLGRGTEPYNEQFF
TRBV10-3	TRBJ2-7	-	CAISGNPFGEQYF
TRBV18	TRBJ1-1	-	CATSPFGNTEAFF
TRBV27	TRBJ1-1	-	CASNRGGMNTEAFF
TRBV7-8	TRBJ2-1	few	CASSLGTGGLYNEQFF
TRBV6-1	TRBJ1-2	few	CASSPRGTGPPQDYGYTF
TRBV20-1	TRBJ2-7	many	CSASGPGSTYEQYF
TRBV7-9	TRBJ2-2	many	CASSLGQGEGTGELFF
TRBV10-3	TRBJ2-1	many	CAISSDRADEQFF
TRBV7-6	TRBJ2-2	many	CASSLGPSTGELFF
TRBV15	TRBJ2-7	many	CATSRDRSYEQYF
TRBV10-3	TRBJ1-1	once	CAISEAVEAFF
TRBV7-3	TRBJ2-2	many	CASSLRGGSGELFF
TRBV12-5	TRBJ1-3	few	CASGLVTGISGNTIYF
TRBV10-3	TRBJ2-5	many	CAIRGVLDSQETQYF
TRBV7-2	TRBJ1-2	many	CASSLLGAGALYGYTF
TRBV7-2	TRBJ2-2	many	CASSRSLGNTGELFF
TRBV11-2	TRBJ2-5	many	CASSLGSGFQETQYF